What follows is one T cell receptor beta chain and its context. Its specificity is not known. The record originates from a study of CD8 T cells in ankylosing spondylitis. Each CDR3 protein is one row after TCRdb ran MiXCR on the 5' RACE reads. The data contain approximately 350,000 distinct CDR3 sequences, approximately 14% of them singletons. The V end lost 6 bases, the J end lost 2 bases, and 11 bases lay between the germline ends. The CDR3 is 13 amino acids. Germline-derived CDR1 and CDR2 are MNHNS and SASEGT. Study conclusions and caveats: Disease-linked clones were CD8+ and relatively rare in peripheral blood. Among TCR beta sequences, a motif of about 8 highly homologous variants appeared characteristic of ankylosing spondylitis blood. In the blood and synovial fluid of reactive arthritis, some motif variants had been previously reported.

This rearrangement joins TRBV6-1 to TRBJ2-7; D is uncertain. Sequencing was done on a sample of blood, either unsorted or a sorted T cell fraction (not recorded which). This TCR derives from a male donor with ankylosing spondylitis or in good health (not recorded which). The CDR3 protein is CASRKGSTYEQYF. Written as DNA, the CDR3 is TGTGCCAGCAGAAAAGGGTCTACCTACGAGCAGTACTTC.